There are many counts of the clone carrying this TCR beta chain. Antigen specificity is unknown. The data originate from a study of early T cells in non-severe SARS-CoV-2 infection. Study overall: Unsorted whole-blood RNA was sequenced in bulk, leaving chains unpaired. Broader study findings: VDJdb-based matching was biased toward anti-spike CD8 responses and missed private and CD4 specificities.

Individual cDNA molecules were tagged with unique molecular identifiers, the study reported. TCRdb reanalysed the 5' RACE reads using MiXCR and keeps one entry per CDR3 protein. This table holds roughly 70,000 distinct CDR3 sequences, roughly a sixth found once. V was cut by 0 bases and J by 3 bases, with 9 bases left in between. CDR1 is SGHNT, CDR2 YYREEE, per germline (reference sequence). This CDR3 contains 15 residues. Sequenced here: whole blood, sampled at baseline. This chain joins TRBV5-4 and TRBJ2-2; D is unclear. The receptor's source is an adult who was a healthcare worker with PCR-confirmed SARS-CoV-2 infection or an uninfected control (not recorded which). CDR3 loop: CASSLAQAYTGELFF. Here the CDR3 DNA reads TGTGCCAGCAGCTTGGCTCAGGCTTACACCGGGGAGCTGTTTTTT.